The T cell receptor (beta chain) described here comes from a study of beta chain features in type 1 diabetes. General study results and limits: In cDNA sequencing, cells with high TCR expression could be over-represented. Within the patient group, naive, central memory and Treg TCRB repertoires appeared more similar to each other than within healthy donors.

To note about this clone: The antigen remains undetermined.

The study reverse transcribed the entire isolated RNA, so it sequenced expressed TCRB transcripts. About 3.7 million reads on average were seen across naive, central memory and regulatory T cell samples. Repertoires were generated with immunoSEQ multiplex PCR, while TCRdb's copy carries only in-frame clones and drops some. The table has roughly 170,000 clones, around 13% seen once. This CDR3 region has 16 residues. In germline, CDR1 is SGHTA, CDR2 FQGNSA. V was pared by 1 base and J by 7 bases, with 8 bases of the junction left unmatched. This rearrangement joins TRBV7-2 to TRBJ2-1; 9 positions match TRBD2. Sequenced input: central memory CD4+ T cells from blood. This clonotype originated in a woman between 18 and 29 years old in good health. The CDR3 DNA follows: TGTGCCAGCAGCTTAGGTAAACTAGCGGGTAATAATGAGCAGTTCTTC. Its protein product is CASSLGKLAGNNEQFF. The entire variable domain, with the rest obtained from reference TRBV7-2 and TRBJ2-1, is as follows: GAGVSQSPSNKVTEKGKDVELRCDPISGHTALYWYRQSLGQGLEFLIYFQGNSAPDKSGLPSDRFSAERTGGSVSTLTIQRTQQEDSAVYLCASSLGKLAGNNEQFFGPGTRLTVL.